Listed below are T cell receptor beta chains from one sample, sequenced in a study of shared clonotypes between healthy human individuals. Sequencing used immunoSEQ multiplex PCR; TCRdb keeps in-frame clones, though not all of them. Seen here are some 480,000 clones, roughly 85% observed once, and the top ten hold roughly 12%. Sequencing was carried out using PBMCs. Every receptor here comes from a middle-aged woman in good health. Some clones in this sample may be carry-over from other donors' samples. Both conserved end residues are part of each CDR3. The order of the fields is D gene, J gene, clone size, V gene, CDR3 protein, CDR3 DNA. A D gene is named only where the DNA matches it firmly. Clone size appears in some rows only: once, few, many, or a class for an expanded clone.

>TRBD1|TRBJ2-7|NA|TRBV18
CASSPETGTGNYEQYF
TGTGCCAGCTCACCTGAAACCGGGACAGGGAACTACGAGCAGTACTTC
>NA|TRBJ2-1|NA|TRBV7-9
CASIHSGYNEQFF
TGTGCCAGCATCCATAGCGGATACAATGAGCAGTTCTTC
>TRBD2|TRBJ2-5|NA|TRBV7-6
CASSLGGLAGGVGKETQYF
TGTGCCAGCAGCTTAGGGGGACTAGCGGGAGGTGTAGGAAAAGAGACCCAGTACTTC
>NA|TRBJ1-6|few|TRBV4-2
CASSQDRAAGGSPLHF
TGTGCCAGCAGCCAAGATAGAGCGGCAGGAGGTTCACCCCTCCACTTT
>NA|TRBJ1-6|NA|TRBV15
CATSRDTIGSYNSPLHF
TGTGCCACCAGCAGAGATACGATTGGCTCCTATAATTCACCCCTCCACTTT
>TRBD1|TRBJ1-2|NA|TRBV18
CASSPRAQGAYYGYTF
TGTGCCAGCTCACCACGAGCTCAGGGGGCTTACTATGGCTACACCTTC
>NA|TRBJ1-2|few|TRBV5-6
CASSRIRPGDYGYTF
TGTGCCAGCAGCCGTATACGGCCGGGTGACTATGGCTACACCTTC
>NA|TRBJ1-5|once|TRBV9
CASSVGGELNQPQHF
TGTGCCAGCAGCGTAGGGGGGGAGCTAAATCAGCCCCAGCATTTT
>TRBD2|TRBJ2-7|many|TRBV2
CASRDYSRNEQYF
TGTGCCAGCCGGGACTATTCGCGGAACGAGCAGTACTTC
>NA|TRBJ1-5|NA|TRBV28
CASSFGAGKGRNQPQHF
TGTGCCAGCAGTTTTGGGGCAGGCAAGGGACGCAATCAGCCCCAGCATTTT
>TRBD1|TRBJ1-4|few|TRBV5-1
CASSQGGRNEKLFF
TGCGCCAGCAGCCAGGGGGGGCGAAATGAAAAACTGTTTTTT
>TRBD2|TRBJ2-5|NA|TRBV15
CATSQPSGSETQYF
TGTGCCACCTCGCAGCCTAGCGGGAGTGAGACCCAGTACTTC
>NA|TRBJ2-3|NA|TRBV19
CAHHPLAESLNTQYF
TGTGCCCACCACCCCTTAGCGGAGTCTCTGAATACGCAGTATTTT
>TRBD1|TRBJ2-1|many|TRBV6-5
CASSSGTEGNEQFF
TGTGCCAGCAGTTCGGGGACAGAAGGCAATGAGCAGTTCTTC
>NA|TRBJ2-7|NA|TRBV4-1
CASSREDRSYEQYF
TGCGCCAGCAGCCGAGAGGACAGATCCTACGAGCAGTACTTC
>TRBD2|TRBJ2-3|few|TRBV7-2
CASSPSGRADTQYF
TGTGCCAGCAGCCCCAGCGGGAGGGCAGATACGCAGTATTTT
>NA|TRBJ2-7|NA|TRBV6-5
CASRKDADFYEQYF
TGTGCCAGCAGGAAAGACGCGGATTTCTACGAGCAGTACTTC
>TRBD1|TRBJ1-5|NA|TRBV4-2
CASSQATGGDQPQHF
TGTGCCAGCAGCCAAGCAACAGGGGGCGATCAGCCCCAGCATTTT
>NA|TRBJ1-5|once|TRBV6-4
CASIEDGYSNQPQHF
TGTGCCAGCATCGAGGACGGTTATAGCAATCAGCCCCAGCATTTT
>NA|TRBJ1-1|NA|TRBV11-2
CASSLWEITEAFF
TGTGCCAGCAGCTTGTGGGAAATAACTGAAGCTTTCTTT
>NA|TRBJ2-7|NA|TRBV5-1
CASSFDYRSSYEQYF
TGCGCCAGCAGCTTTGACTACCGAAGCTCCTACGAGCAGTACTTC
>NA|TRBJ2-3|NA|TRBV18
CASSRTRADTQYF
TGTGCCAGCTCACGGACAAGGGCAGATACGCAGTATTTT